Sequencing of this T cell receptor (beta chain) was carried out in a study of blood T cells in healthy people across ages. Every donor contributed about 10 milliliters of peripheral blood by blood draw. Per-sample yields of isolated PBMCs were at least 6.5 million. Alongside a J-beta primer mix, a sample-barcoded 5' primer served in a second PCR lasting about 7 to 11 cycles. TCRdb reanalysed the 5' RACE reads using MiXCR and keeps one entry per CDR3 protein. The table records 380,000 or so distinct CDR3 sequences, 52% of them present only once. This sequence originates from a man aged 55 to 70 in good health. Sequencing was performed on blood.

CDR3 residues: CASSFERGGQFF. The CDR3, as DNA: TGTGCCAGCAGCTTTGAGCGGGGGGGGCAGTTCTTC. The rearrangement joins TRBV13 to TRBJ2-1, with TRBD2 matching 10 bases. Germline CDR1 and CDR2: PRHDT and FYEKMQ (reference sequence). The CDR3 has 12 residues. V gave up 3 bases and J gave up 12 bases; unmatched junction bases: 2.